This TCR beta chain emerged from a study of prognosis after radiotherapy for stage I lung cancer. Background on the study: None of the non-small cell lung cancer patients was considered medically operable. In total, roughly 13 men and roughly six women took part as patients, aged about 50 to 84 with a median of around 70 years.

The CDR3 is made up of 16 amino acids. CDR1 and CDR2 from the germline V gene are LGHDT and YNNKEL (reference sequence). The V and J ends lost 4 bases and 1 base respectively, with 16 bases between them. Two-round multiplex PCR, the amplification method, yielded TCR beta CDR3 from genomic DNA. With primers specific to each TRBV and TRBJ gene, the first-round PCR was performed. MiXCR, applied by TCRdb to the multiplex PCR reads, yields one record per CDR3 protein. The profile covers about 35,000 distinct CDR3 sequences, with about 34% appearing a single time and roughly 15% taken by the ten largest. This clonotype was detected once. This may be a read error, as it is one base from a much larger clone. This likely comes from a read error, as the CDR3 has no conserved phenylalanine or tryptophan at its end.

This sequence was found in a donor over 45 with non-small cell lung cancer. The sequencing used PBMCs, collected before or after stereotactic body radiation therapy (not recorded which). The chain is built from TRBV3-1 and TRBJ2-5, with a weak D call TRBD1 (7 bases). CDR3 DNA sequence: TGTGCCAGCAGCCGCCGGACAGGAGGGGTCCAAGAGACCCAGTACTCC. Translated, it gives CASSRRTGGVQETQYS.